This TCR beta chain was documented in a study of cytomegalovirus exposure and HLA in healthy donors. Study-wide points: Later genetic work tied a missense DCLRE1C variant to beta-chain V and J trimming. Later on, an analysis found that several of the most significant clusters appeared to be linked to common viral pathogens, which included parvovirus B19.

Researchers ran the PCR with 60 Vbeta and 13 Jbeta primers. Generated by immunoSEQ multiplex PCR, the TCRdb table keeps only in-frame clones and is missing some. The sample holds under 200,000 clones; roughly 80% are singletons and the top ten take 3.7%. A remark on this clone: Its antigen remains unidentified.

The CDR3 totals 14 residues. V was cut by 1 base and J by 1 base, with 7 bases left in between. Per the germline V gene, CDR1 is MNHEY and CDR2 is SVGAGI. The sequence was obtained from a man between 25 and 39 years old in good health and CMV-seropositive. Sequencing was performed on PBMCs. V and J are TRBV6-5 and TRBJ1-1; D is unresolved. CDR3 protein: CASSYLERNTEAFF. CDR3 nucleotides: TGTGCCAGCAGTTACTTGGAGAGGAACACTGAAGCTTTCTTT.